Each of the 23 T cell receptor beta chains below was sequenced from the same sample in a study of a mutant IDH1 vaccine in newly diagnosed glioma. Antigens of these TCRs are unknown. Using immunoSEQ multiplex PCR, the repertoire was profiled, and TCRdb retains in-frame clones only, with some absent. This table has about 54,000 clones, around 84% appearing once. As to time point: week 35, safety follow-up. Vaccination comprised doses that each held 300 ug of mutant IDH1 20-mer peptide, plus topical imiquimod. The material was PBMCs, obtained from a glioma patient whose treatment included an IDH1 peptide vaccine. The source is a woman aged 18 to 35 with glioma.

The chain carries TRBV29-1 and TRBJ1-2; a weak D match, TRBD1 (5 bases). Deletions cut 5 bases from V and 4 bases from J, with 17 bases between. Germline V gene sequence: CDR1 SQVTM, CDR2 ANQGSEA. The CDR3 runs to 14 residues. Here the CDR3 reads CSVYEGQTRYGYTF. CDR3 in DNA: TGCAGCGTTTACGAAGGACAAACACGCTATGGCTACACCTTC.

This chain joins TRBV7-8 and TRBJ1-6; 8 positions agree with TRBD1. The V and J ends lost 6 bases and 6 bases, in that order; junction bases with no gene match: 4. Germline V gene data show CDR1 as SGHVS and CDR2 as FQNEAQ. The CDR3 sequence is 14 residues long. The CDR3 is CASRLTGGNSPLHF. The CDR3 DNA reads TGTGCCAGCAGATTAACAGGGGGTAATTCACCCCTCCACTTT.

This clone was recorded a few times. The chain is built from TRBV30 and TRBJ1-1; D gene uncertain. Germline V lookup: CDR1 GTSNPN, CDR2 SVGIG (reference sequence). CDR3 length: 12 amino acids. V gave up 2 bases and J gave up 3 bases, with 7 bases separating them. Here the CDR3 reads CAWSHRDTEAFF. DNA for the CDR3: TGTGCCTGGAGTCACCGGGACACTGAAGCTTTCTTT. Full variable domain (missing parts from reference TRBV30 and TRBJ1-1): SQTIHQWPATLVQPVGSPLSLECTVEGTSNPNLYWYRQAAGRGLQLLFYSVGIGQISSEVPQNLSASRPQDRQFILSSKKLLLSDSGFYLCAWSHRDTEAFFGQGTRLTVV.

The chain carries TRBV5-4 and TRBJ2-2; D unresolved. Trimming cost V 1 base and J 1 base, with 8 bases left between them. The CDR3 has 15 amino acids. Germline values: CDR1 SGHNT, CDR2 YYREEE (reference sequence). The CDR3 DNA reads as TGTGCCAGCAGCTTGAAGGCCGTGAACACCGGGGAGCTGTTTTTT. It is translated as CASSLKAVNTGELFF. Based on the CDR3 plus reference TRBV5-4 and TRBJ2-2, the full variable domain is ETGVTQSPTHLIKTRGQQVTLRCSSQSGHNTVSWYQQALGQGPQFIFQYYREEENGRGNFPPRFSGLQFPNYSSELNVNALELDDSALYLCASSLKAVNTGELFFGEGSRLTVL.

The CDR3 loop reads CATRWLATSTDTQYF. In nucleotides, the CDR3 is TGTGCCACCCGATGGCTAGCGACAAGCACAGATACGCAGTATTTT. This chain connects TRBV15 to TRBJ2-3; the D gene is possibly TRBD2 (6 bases). V was shortened by 8 bases and J by 0 bases, with 15 bases between the two germline ends. There are 15 residues in the CDR3. Germline CDR1 reads LNHNV; CDR2 reads YYDKDF (reference sequence).

The table lists this clone with a few counts. The chain recombines TRBV4-2 with TRBJ2-7; 11 nucleotides match TRBD1. CDR1 and CDR2 from the germline V gene are LGHNA and YNFKEQ. The CDR3 has 18 residues. V lost 4 bases, J lost 4 bases, and 15 bases stayed unmatched. The DNA for the CDR3 is TGTGCCAGCAGCCTCTTGGACACCTTGGACAGGGGGCCTTACGAGCAGTACTTC. It codes for CASSLLDTLDRGPYEQYF.

The V call is TRBV27, the J call TRBJ1-2; 8 bases agree with TRBD1. J was trimmed by 4 bases and V by 5 bases; bases with no gene match: 3. Per germline, CDR1 MNHEY and CDR2 SMNVEV (reference sequence). CDR3 length: 13 residues. This CDR3 is CASSNRGAYGYTF. CDR3 sequence (DNA): TGTGCCAGCAGTAACAGGGGGGCCTATGGCTACACCTTC.

The rearrangement joins TRBV10-3 to TRBJ2-5; TRBD2 matches 7 bases. Germline V gene lookup returns CDR1 ENHRY and CDR2 SYGVKD. The CDR3 is 15 residues long. The V and J ends lost 5 bases and 5 bases, in that order; junction bases with no gene match: 11. CDR3 sequence reads: CAISSPTRREETQYF. CDR3 DNA: TGTGCCATCAGTAGCCCCACCCGGCGGGAGGAGACCCAGTACTTC.

This chain uses TRBV19 with TRBJ2-5; 10 bases match TRBD2. Germline CDR1 is LNHDA and CDR2 is SQIVND (reference sequence). This CDR3 contains 18 residues. V was pared by 3 bases and J by 2 bases, with 12 bases of the junction left unmatched. CDR3 coding DNA: TGTGCCAGTAGTATTAATCTTCTAGCGGGAGTCTTACAAGAGACCCAGTACTTC. Amino acids: CASSINLLAGVLQETQYF.

The chain carries TRBV9 and TRBJ2-1; D not certain. CDR1 and CDR2 from the germline V gene are SGDLS and YYNGEE. V lost 2 bases, J lost 7 bases, and 13 bases lay in between. This CDR3 contains 14 residues. CDR3 bases: TGTGCCAGCAGCGTCGCCTCCCTCGGGAATGAGCAGTTCTTC. It encodes CASSVASLGNEQFF. Full variable domain (rest looked up from reference TRBV9 and TRBJ2-1): DSGVTQTPKHLITATGQRVTLRCSPRSGDLSVYWYQQSLDQGLQFLIQYYNGEERAKGNILERFSAQQFPDLHSELNLSSLELGDSALYFCASSVASLGNEQFFGPGTRLTVL.

The V gene is TRBV5-4, the J gene TRBJ2-3, with 11 positions matching TRBD2. CDR1 is SGHNT, CDR2 YYREEE, per germline (reference sequence). The ends lost 4 bases at V and 6 bases at J; junction bases unmatched: 10. The CDR3 consists of 16 residues. CDR3 coding DNA: TGTGCCAGCAGCCCCACGGGACTAGCGGTGGCGGATACGCAGTATTTT. Its translation: CASSPTGLAVADTQYF.

This sequence joins TRBV2 and TRBJ2-2; D call uncertain. The V gene lost 8 bases and the J gene lost 2 bases, with 6 bases spanning the gap. This CDR3 contains 12 residues. Germline assignment: CDR1 SNHLY and CDR2 FYNNEI. CDR3 nucleotides: TGTGCCAGCTTCGGTAACACCGGGGAGCTGTTTTTT. It yields the protein CASFGNTGELFF.

This chain links TRBV7-2 with TRBJ1-4; D possibly corresponds to TRBD1 (5 bases). V dropped 6 bases and J dropped 2 bases, with 16 bases sitting between them. The CDR3 runs to 16 residues. The germline CDR1 and CDR2 sequences are SGHTA and FQGNSA. For the CDR3, the DNA is TGTGCCAGCAGACAAATAATAGGGGACACTAATGAAAAACTGTTTTTT. Translated, it gives CASRQIIGDTNEKLFF.

This chain uses TRBV5-4 with TRBJ2-4; D ambiguous. There are 11 residues in the CDR3. Germline CDR1 and CDR2: SGHNT and YYREEE (reference sequence). Trimming left V 4 bases short and J 8 bases short, with 7 bases between. The CDR3 DNA sequence: TGTGCCAGCAGCGGTAACGACATTCAGTACTTC. Its translation: CASSGNDIQYF.

The V call is TRBV6-1, the J call TRBJ1-1; D gene uncertain. V gave up 2 bases and J gave up 1 base, with 8 bases separating them. This CDR3 has 14 residues. Germline V lookup: CDR1 MNHNS, CDR2 SASEGT. The CDR3 spells CASSESQPNTEAFF. The DNA of the CDR3 is TGTGCCAGCAGTGAATCACAGCCGAACACTGAAGCTTTCTTT.

The V call is TRBV30, the J call TRBJ2-7, with TRBD2 matching over 12 bases. The germline V gene has CDR1 GTSNPN and CDR2 SVGIG (reference sequence). V lost 5 bases to trimming and J lost 2 bases; unmatched junction nucleotides: 4. The CDR3 spans 14 residues. CDR3 loop: CAWGGLAGPYEQYF. Here the CDR3 DNA reads TGTGCCTGGGGGGGACTAGCGGGCCCCTACGAGCAGTACTTC.

This chain joins TRBV5-4 and TRBJ2-7, with 7 bases fitting TRBD1. Germline CDR1 is SGHNT and CDR2 is YYREEE (reference sequence). The ends lost 4 bases at V and 4 bases at J; junction bases unmatched: 11. The CDR3 spans 15 residues. CDR3: CASSRQGLTLYEQYF. DNA of the CDR3: TGTGCCAGCAGCCGACAGGGCCTAACCCTATACGAGCAGTACTTC.

This sequence joins TRBV5-5 and TRBJ1-1; 7 bases map to TRBD1. This CDR3 comprises 16 residues. Losses at the gene ends were 4 bases for V and 6 bases for J; bases not matched to a gene: 15. Germline-derived CDR1 and CDR2 are SGHKS and YYEKEE (reference sequence). The CDR3 loop is CASSLGTATSSAEAFF. The DNA for the CDR3 is TGTGCCAGCAGCCTTGGGACAGCCACCAGTAGCGCTGAAGCTTTCTTT.

This clone showed up just once. This chain connects TRBV2 to TRBJ2-3, with 15 positions matching TRBD2. The CDR3 is made up of 16 amino acids. CDR1 is SNHLY and CDR2 is FYNNEI in the germline V gene. V shed 4 bases, J shed 6 bases, and the junction held 5 bases outside the gene matches. CDR3 coding DNA: TGTGCCAGCAGTGGGACTAGCGGGGGGGCATTGGATACGCAGTATTTT. Protein sequence: CASSGTSGGALDTQYF.

This chain connects TRBV7-6 to TRBJ2-5; tentative D call: TRBD1 (6 bases). The germline gives CDR1 SGHVS, CDR2 FNYEAQ. Deletions cut 7 bases from V and 5 bases from J, with 20 bases between. The CDR3 extends over 15 amino acids. For the CDR3, the DNA is TGTGCCAGCACAAGGGGGTCGGCGACGGGGGAGACCCAGTACTTC. The encoded protein is CASTRGSATGETQYF.

The chain joins TRBV14 to TRBJ2-5; a weak D match, TRBD2 (6 bases). V lost 6 bases and J lost 5, with 19 bases in between. Germline CDR1 and CDR2: SGHDN and FVKESK. This CDR3 spans 15 amino acids. The CDR3 sequence is CASSTGGAPWETQYF. DNA of the CDR3: TGTGCCAGCAGTACTGGAGGGGCTCCTTGGGAGACCCAGTACTTC.

DNA for the CDR3: TGCGCCAGCAGCTTGGCCGGGACACTGAACACTGAAGCTTTCTTT. Protein: CASSLAGTLNTEAFF. The chain employs TRBV5-1 and TRBJ1-1; maybe TRBD1 (6 bases). The germline CDR1 and CDR2 sequences are SGHRS and YFSETQ. The CDR3 runs 15 residues. V was clipped by 0 bases and J by 0 bases, with 9 bases between them.

Worth noting for this clone: Mismatch with germline at one junction end may stem from a read error. The V call is TRBV5-4, the J call TRBJ2-3, with D unclear. This CDR3 spans 15 amino acids. CDR1 SGHNT and CDR2 YYREEE come from the germline V gene (reference sequence). CDR3 bases: TGTGCCAGCAGCTCCCGTGGCCCCAGCACGGATACGCAGTATTTT. Amino acids: CASSSRGPSTDTQYF.